This T cell receptor (beta chain) was captured in a study of OX40 agonist ivuxolimab in advanced cancers. Study context: The study gave patients intravenous ivuxolimab at 0.01 to 10 mg/kg every 2 weeks. Dose-escalation subjects each had hepatocellular carcinoma, melanoma, renal cell or head and neck cancer.

Autoimmune disease history or systemic immunosuppression led to patients being barred. The germline V gene has CDR1 SEHNR and CDR2 FQNEAQ (reference sequence). This CDR3 contains 13 residues. V was pared by 5 bases and J by 4 bases, with 2 bases of the junction left unmatched. Clones were read by immunoSEQ multiplex PCR, and TCRdb kept only the in-frame ones, dropping some. The sample lists more than 55,000 clones, roughly 87% seen once, with roughly 10% in the top ten. The sequences come from CD4+ or CD8+ T cells sorted from blood, collected in a trial of the OX40 agonist ivuxolimab. The clonotype comes from an adult with an advanced solid tumor such as melanoma, head and neck, liver or kidney cancer. The chain recombines TRBV7-9 with TRBJ2-1, with 7 bases matching TRBD1. The CDR3 DNA sequence: TGTGCCAGCAGCATGACAGGGTACAATGAGCAGTTCTTC. Amino acids: CASSMTGYNEQFF.